This section outlines one TCR beta chain sequence together with its context. It has no known antigen specificity. The input lacks base qualities; no much larger clone sits a single base away. From the cysteine up to the phenylalanine, the CDR3 has a length of 12 residues. The entry retains the CDR3 DNA only, 36 bases that are in frame from base 1. From the germline V gene (reference sequence), CDR1 is SEHNR and CDR2 is FQNEAQ. Between the V and J ends, shortened by 5 bases and 7 bases respectively, the junction contains 10 bases. The roughly 38 donors, aged about 6 to 95 years, were systemically healthy Caucasian individuals from Russia. Roughly 10 milliliters of peripheral blood were collected from each donor into EDTA-treated Vacutainer tubes. Ficoll-Paque density-gradient centrifugation was used to isolate PBMCs, with at least 6.5 million per sample. Trizol reagent was used to extract total RNA from PBMCs, with at least 5.5 micrograms per sample. The percentages of naive CD45RAhigh/CD27high T cells were determined by flow cytometry on a PBMC aliquot from every donor.

These data are taken from a study of blood T cells in healthy people across ages (dated by TCRdb to between 2014 and 2017). In the study overall: In model experiments, roughly one uniquely barcoded TCR beta cDNA molecule per two T cells was captured by template switching. Using deep sequencing normalized with unique cDNA molecular identifiers, the study measured how TCR beta repertoire diversity changes with age. The donors were divided into four age groups: young (average roughly 17 years), middle-aged (about 40), aged (approximately 64) and long-lived (roughly 82). For two donors (one aged 18 to 29 and one aged 80 or older), the study analyzed two additional independent replicas of 1 million unique cDNA reads from the same blood draw.

Results and caveats for the whole study, not just this receptor: Donor CMV infection status was unknown, potentially confounding age-related changes in expanded clonotypes. Compared with the aged group, more naive CD4+ T cells, fewer expanded clones and increased TCR diversity were shown by the long-lived group, suggesting age selection. Bulk unsorted PBMC profiling prevented conclusive comparison of naive and antigen-experienced compartments. Estimates of total diversity based on one million sequenced T cells were regarded as lower bounds and as underestimates. Observed TCR beta diversity per million T cells fell roughly linearly with age, and a significant reduction was already apparent by age around 44. A strong correlation was found between observed TCR beta diversity and the percentage of naive T cells measured by flow cytometry.

Preparation of the library involved 5' RACE. The listed sequencing device is Illumina HiSeq 2500. The second PCR ran for roughly 7 to 11 cycles and used a J-beta primer mix along with a sample-barcoded 5' primer. Each TCR beta cDNA molecule received a unique molecular identifier from a template-switch 5' adaptor carrying 12 random nucleotides. Each sample yielded at least 2.5 million CDR3-containing paired-end reads. First-strand cDNA was synthesized from all RNA with the Mint cDNA synthesis kit, primed by a TRBC-specific oligonucleotide. All cDNA was treated with uracil-DNA glycosylase and then went through a first 18-cycle PCR with the universal primers M1SS and BC2_uni_R. From the authors' description of their analysis: Normalization of each sample was performed by random selection of 1 million high-quality reads, each carrying a distinct molecular identifier. Reads with shared molecular identifiers were discarded instead of being binned into consensus sequences. MiTCR, with a Q25 quality threshold and the strictest error-elimination algorithm, was used for CDR3 identification, clonotype clustering and error correction. A nonparametric unseen species model using Euler transformation provided a lower-bound estimate of total TCR beta diversity. TCRdb ran its own pipeline on the public reads, namely fastp trimming at Q25 and MiXCR clone calling, and kept in-frame beta chains. CDR3 protein duplicates are merged, each entry listing the most common genes and DNA. The V and J calls were determined by TCRdb, not by the authors. The sample table shows more than 750,000 distinct CDR3 sequences, and roughly 28% are seen once. Jointly, the top ten make up about 10% of the sample.

The same data also went into a second study, on T cells of mothers and their children. Reported in the second study: Donors were nine systemically healthy Caucasian individuals: three mothers and their six children. cDNA synthesis consumed the entire amount of extracted RNA, loaded at roughly 1.5 ug RNA in each 15 ul reaction. Sample barcodes and 2-4 random nucleotides were added via the M1S primer in the second PCR. Over 8 million TCR beta CDR3 reads came from each mother, compared with some 3 million reads from each child. In both related and unrelated pairs, thymic selection shapes the output of TCR recombination in a similar way, with inherited differences having only a minor effect. Normalized repertoire overlap was always found to be slightly, but never significantly, higher in related mother-child pairs than in unrelated mother-child pairs. No persistent microchimeric T cell clones were found, with a detection sensitivity of roughly 99 clones per million clonotypes. To look for features that set related mother-child pairs apart from unrelated individuals, the researchers ran deep NGS to compare the TCR beta repertoires of mothers and children. The mean age was about 38 +/- 4 years for the mothers and around 10 +/- 4 years for the children. After adapter ligation was performed with NEBNext reagents, the libraries were sequenced on an Illumina HiSeq 2000 with 100+100 nt paired-end reads. To prevent cross-contamination, the mother and child libraries were prepared a month apart and were sequenced in separate runs. For each donor, somewhere between roughly 500,000 and 2,100,000 distinct TCR beta clonotypes were identified. Naive TCR beta clonotypes were estimated from low-frequency clonotypes matched to each donor's FACS-determined naive share, without sorting.

This TCR derives from a woman in her 40s in good health. The V and J genes are TRBV7-9 and TRBJ2-3; the D gene assignment is ambiguous. The sample was blood. The CDR3 region: CASSLTGYTQYF. Here is the DNA: TGTGCCAGCAGCCTGACTGGTTATACGCAGTATTTT.